A single sample gave rise to the 5 T cell receptor beta chains below, sequenced in a study of cytomegalovirus exposure and HLA in healthy donors. The PCR was carried out with 60 Vbeta primers and 13 Jbeta primers. Method: immunoSEQ multiplex PCR; TCRdb's copy keeps in-frame clones and lacks some. The table includes about 140,000 clones, roughly 73% detected once. The sample was PBMCs. Receptors were obtained from a woman aged 40 to 49 in good health and CMV-seronegative.

V usage is TRBV19 and J usage is TRBJ2-2; 9 bases are a match to TRBD1. V was pared by 6 bases and J by 7 bases, with 9 bases of the junction left unmatched. Germline CDR1 is LNHDA and CDR2 is SQIVND (reference sequence). The CDR3 extends over 15 amino acids. Here the CDR3 DNA reads TGTGCCAGTAGAAAGACAGGGGGTTTTAGCGGGGAGCTGTTTTTT. It is translated as CASRKTGGFSGELFF.

The chain combines TRBV9 with TRBJ2-3; 12 positions agree with TRBD2. This CDR3 comprises 15 residues. The trim removed 5 bases at V and 5 bases at J, leaving 6 bases unmatched. Germline values: CDR1 SGDLS, CDR2 YYNGEE. The CDR3 DNA sequence: TGTGCCAGCAGTCGAGGGACTAGCGGGCGAGATACGCAGTATTTT. The encoded protein is CASSRGTSGRDTQYF.

The chain uses TRBV2 and TRBJ2-7; D gene unclear. Trimming stripped 5 bases from V and 1 base from J, with 6 bases between. Germline CDR1 reads SNHLY; CDR2 reads FYNNEI. The CDR3 runs to 12 residues. CDR3 DNA sequence: TGTGCCAGCAGTATTACTTCCTACGAGCAGTACTTC. Amino acid sequence: CASSITSYEQYF. Full variable domain (remainder filled in from reference TRBV2 and TRBJ2-7): EPEVTQTPSHQVTQMGQEVILRCVPISNHLYFYWYRQILGQKVEFLVSFYNNEISEKSEIFDDQFSVERPDGSNFTLKIRSTKLEDSAMYFCASSITSYEQYFGPGTRLTVT.

This chain connects TRBV7-2 to TRBJ2-3; weak D call: TRBD1 (5 bases). This CDR3 has 14 amino acids. Per the germline V gene, CDR1 is SGHTA and CDR2 is FQGNSA. The V and J ends lost 6 bases and 0 bases respectively, with 10 bases between them. The CDR3 DNA follows: TGTGCCAGCAGAACAGGCATAAGCACAGATACGCAGTATTTT. Translated, it gives CASRTGISTDTQYF.

V gene TRBV19 combines with J gene TRBJ1-3, with 10 positions matching TRBD1. CDR1 LNHDA and CDR2 SQIVND come from the germline V gene (reference sequence). V trimming: 7 bases; J trimming: 4 bases; junction bases outside the gene matches: 10. This CDR3 is 16 amino acids long. CDR3 in DNA: TGTGCCAGTAATTCCCGACAGGGGGCGTCCGGAAACACCATATATTTT. Encoded protein: CASNSRQGASGNTIYF.